The 24 T cell receptor beta chains below all came from one sample that was sequenced in a study of blood T cell repertoires in COVID-19. Repertoires were generated with immunoSEQ multiplex PCR, while TCRdb's copy carries only in-frame clones and drops some. Of roughly 87,000 clones in the sample, around 75% were seen once. The sample was peripheral blood. Receptor source: a woman in her forties or fifties with acute or convalescent COVID-19.

The chain recombines TRBV7-2 with TRBJ2-1, with 8 bases matching TRBD1. CDR1 and CDR2 from the germline V gene are SGHTA and FQGNSA. J gave up 4 bases and V 0 bases, and 5 bases lay outside the gene matches. The CDR3 is 16 amino acids. The CDR3 nucleotides are TGTGCCAGCAGCTTAGCGCAGGGGGCTGTATACAATGAGCAGTTCTTC. It translates to CASSLAQGAVYNEQFF.

The J gene is TRBJ2-1, the V gene TRBV7-9; D not resolved. From germline, CDR1 is SEHNR and CDR2 FQNEAQ (reference sequence). The CDR3 consists of 15 residues. The V gene lost 2 bases and the J gene lost 4 bases, with 12 bases spanning the gap. The CDR3 DNA reads as TGTGCCAGCAGCTTAATACGCGCGAAATACAATGAGCAGTTCTTC. This encodes CASSLIRAKYNEQFF.

The rearrangement uses TRBV3-1 (or the pseudogene TRBV3-2) and TRBJ1-2; no clear D. The CDR3 length is 15 residues. Germline values: CDR1 LGHDT, CDR2 YNNKEL (reference sequence). Trimming took off 1 base at V and 2 bases at J, with 11 bases between the two ends. The CDR3 coding sequence is TGTGCCAGCAGCCAAGTCCTGTTTCTGAACTATGGCTACACCTTC. This translates into CASSQVLFLNYGYTF.

This sequence joins TRBV10-3 and TRBJ2-3, with TRBD2 matching over 14 bases. V lost 6 bases, J lost 5 bases, and 13 bases stayed unmatched. CDR1 is ENHRY, CDR2 SYGVKD, per germline. The CDR3 is 18 residues long. The CDR3 coding sequence is TGTGCCATCAGAACCGGGACTAGCGGGGGAAACGAGGGAGATACGCAGTATTTT. It is translated as CAIRTGTSGGNEGDTQYF.

The chain recombines TRBV6-5 with TRBJ1-1; weak D call: TRBD1 (5 bases). Germline V gene lookup returns CDR1 MNHEY and CDR2 SVGAGI. Between the trimmed V and J ends, which lost 2 bases and 6 bases, there was a span of 13 bases. This CDR3 has 14 amino acids. CDR3 region: CASSYDGGGPEAFF. The CDR3 nucleotides are TGTGCCAGCAGTTACGACGGGGGAGGGCCTGAAGCTTTCTTT.

The CDR3 sequence is CASSPGQGRGWETQYF. As DNA, the CDR3 is TGTGCCAGCAGCCCGGGACAGGGCCGAGGGTGGGAGACCCAGTACTTC. The chain employs TRBV3-1 (or the pseudogene TRBV3-2) and TRBJ2-5; 9 positions match TRBD1. The V segment lost 4 bases and the J segment 5 bases; nucleotides outside the gene matches: 11. The germline V gene encodes CDR1 LGHDT and CDR2 YNNKEL (reference sequence). The CDR3 has 16 residues.

This chain joins TRBV6-6 and TRBJ2-2, with a possible D match to TRBD2 (8 bases). Germline CDR1 reads MNHNY; CDR2 reads SVGAGI (reference sequence). CDR3 length equals 13 residues. The CDR3 DNA follows: TGTGTCATCGGGAGGGGGCAGGGCGGGGAGCTGTTTTTT. Translation: CVIGRGQGGELFF.

This chain links TRBV6-5 with TRBJ2-5; a weak D match, TRBD2 (6 bases). This CDR3 comprises 13 residues. Trimming cost V 6 bases and J 4 bases, with 12 bases left between them. Germline V gene lookup returns CDR1 MNHEY and CDR2 SVGAGI. CDR3 amino acids: CASRGLGRETQYF. DNA for the CDR3: TGTGCCAGCAGGGGACTGGGGAGAGAGACCCAGTACTTC.

Here the CDR3 DNA reads TGTGCCAGCAGTCCTCCGGGACAGGAGATCTATGGCTACACCTTC. Its protein product is CASSPPGQEIYGYTF. The chain joins TRBV28 to TRBJ1-2, with 8 bases identical to TRBD1. V trimming: 5 bases; J trimming: 4 bases; junction bases outside the gene matches: 9. The CDR3 has 15 amino acids. Per the germline V gene, CDR1 is MDHEN and CDR2 is SYDVKM.

V usage is TRBV5-4 and J usage is TRBJ2-1; 8 bases fit TRBD1. The CDR3 extends over 15 amino acids. Germline V lookup: CDR1 SGHNT, CDR2 YYREEE (reference sequence). V shed 0 bases, J shed 7 bases, and the junction held 6 bases outside the gene matches. The CDR3: CASSLGPGGENEQFF. The CDR3 region has the DNA TGTGCCAGCAGCTTGGGTCCAGGGGGCGAAAATGAGCAGTTCTTC. Combining the CDR3 with reference TRBV5-4 and TRBJ2-1 gives the whole variable domain ETGVTQSPTHLIKTRGQQVTLRCSSQSGHNTVSWYQQALGQGPQFIFQYYREEENGRGNFPPRFSGLQFPNYSSELNVNALELDDSALYLCASSLGPGGENEQFFGPGTRLTVL.

V gene TRBV5-1 combines with J gene TRBJ1-1; weak D call: TRBD1 (6 bases). Trimming shortened V by 4 bases and J by 7 bases, and 26 bases separated the two germline ends. The CDR3 is made up of 17 amino acids. Germline CDR1 is SGHRS and CDR2 is YFSETQ. CDR3 loop: CASSRSPFMTGVYEAFF. Here the CDR3 DNA reads TGCGCCAGCAGCAGATCTCCCTTTATGACAGGAGTTTATGAAGCTTTCTTT.

The CDR3 sequence: CASSSGRSRRGTDTQYF. The CDR3 DNA follows: TGTGCCAGCAGCTCAGGGCGGTCCCGACGTGGCACAGATACGCAGTATTTT. The chain combines TRBV7-6 with TRBJ2-3; tentatively, D is TRBD1 (5 bases). Germline V gene lookup returns CDR1 SGHVS and CDR2 FNYEAQ. CDR3 length equals 17 residues. Trimming removed 4 bases from V and 1 base from J, with 18 bases in between.

This clone has only one observation. This sequence joins TRBV5-6 and TRBJ1-2; D is undetermined. Germline CDR1 reads SGHDT; CDR2 reads YYEEEE. This CDR3 region has 16 residues. The V end lost 1 base, the J end lost 1 base, and 14 bases lay between the germline ends. The CDR3 here is CASSLSSVPLNYGYTF. CDR3 DNA sequence: TGTGCCAGCAGCTTGTCGTCGGTCCCCCTTAACTATGGCTACACCTTC.

This rearrangement joins TRBV10-3 to TRBJ1-1; 8 nucleotides align to TRBD1. The CDR3 consists of 16 residues. Germline values: CDR1 ENHRY, CDR2 SYGVKD. The J segment lost 5 bases and the V segment lost 6 bases, leaving 14 bases of the junction unmatched. Written as DNA, the CDR3 is TGTGCCATCAGCCCCGACATCGGACAGGGAGGGACTGAAGCTTTCTTT. Its translation: CAISPDIGQGGTEAFF.

The chain links TRBV10-3 to TRBJ2-2, with TRBD2 identical over 14 bases. The CDR3 covers 17 residues. The V gene end was trimmed by 6 bases and the J gene end by 1 base; junction bases not matched to a gene: 4. Germline CDR1 is ENHRY and CDR2 is SYGVKD. The CDR3 loop reads CAIRGTSGGLNTGELFF. The CDR3 DNA sequence: TGTGCCATCAGAGGGACTAGCGGGGGCCTGAACACCGGGGAGCTGTTTTTT.

The chain links TRBV28 to TRBJ1-1, with 7 bases that match TRBD1. Germline CDR1 reads MDHEN; CDR2 reads SYDVKM. CDR3 size: 15 residues. The junction had 4 bases not matched to a gene; V was cut back by 3 bases and J by 0 bases. DNA of the CDR3: TGTGCCAGCAGTTTGGGACAGACCTTGAACACTGAAGCTTTCTTT. Translated, it gives CASSLGQTLNTEAFF.

The chain recombines TRBV11-1 with TRBJ2-1; TRBD2 matches at 7 bases. V shed 3 bases, J shed 2 bases, and the junction held 4 bases outside the gene matches. Per the germline V gene, CDR1 is SGHAT and CDR2 is FQDESV (reference sequence). The CDR3 is 15 amino acids. CDR3 in amino acids: CASSFERGTYNEQFF. The CDR3 region has the DNA TGTGCCAGCAGCTTTGAGCGGGGAACCTACAATGAGCAGTTCTTC.

The genes are TRBV3-1 (or the pseudogene TRBV3-2) and TRBJ1-2; 8 bases agree with TRBD1. In germline, CDR1 is LGHDT, CDR2 YNNKEL (reference sequence). Trimming removed 3 bases from V and 8 bases from J; junction bases left unmatched: 2. The CDR3 runs to 12 residues. The DNA for the CDR3 is TGTGCCAGCAGCCACCGGGACAGGGGCTACACCTTC. Protein: CASSHRDRGYTF.

The J gene is TRBJ1-2, the V gene TRBV6-5; D unresolved. Germline CDR1 MNHEY, CDR2 SVGAGI. The V gene lost 5 bases and the J gene lost 7 bases, with 20 bases spanning the gap. The CDR3 loop spans 15 amino acids. In DNA, the CDR3 is TGTGCCAGCAGTCACACCCTTGGGTCTGGAGTTGGCTACACCTTC. It codes for CASSHTLGSGVGYTF.

The chain is built from TRBV19 and TRBJ1-2, with D perhaps TRBD1 (6 bases). Deletions cut 4 bases from V and 8 bases from J, with 11 bases between. The germline V gene has CDR1 LNHDA and CDR2 SQIVND (reference sequence). The CDR3 is made up of 12 amino acids. The CDR3 bases are TGTGCCAGTAGTAGGGACAAGAGAGGCTACACCTTC. Translation gives CASSRDKRGYTF. Full variable domain (outside the CDR3, taken from reference TRBV19 and TRBJ1-2): DGGITQSPKYLFRKEGQNVTLSCEQNLNHDAMYWYRQDPGQGLRLIYYSQIVNDFQKGDIAEGYSVSREKKESFPLTVTSAQKNPTAFYLCASSRDKRGYTFGSGTRLTVV.

CDR3 loop: CASSLGGARPDTEAFF. The DNA for the CDR3 is TGTGCCAGCAGTTTGGGGGGTGCACGTCCTGACACTGAAGCTTTCTTT. V gene TRBV27 combines with J gene TRBJ1-1; tentatively, D is TRBD1 (5 bases). The CDR3 length is 16 residues. Germline loops: CDR1 MNHEY, CDR2 SMNVEV (reference sequence). Trimming removed 3 bases from V and 3 bases from J, with 17 bases in between.

This chain uses TRBV12-3 or TRBV12-4 with TRBJ1-3; D gene uncertain. V shed 4 bases and J shed 8 bases, with 6 bases lying between them. The CDR3 is 11 amino acids. The CDR3 spells CASSSLDTIYF. The CDR3 DNA follows: TGTGCCAGCAGTTCTTTAGACACCATATATTTT.

The chain recombines TRBV5-5 with TRBJ1-5; unclear D gene. CDR3 length equals 13 residues. From germline, CDR1 is SGHKS and CDR2 YYEKEE (reference sequence). Between the trimmed V and J ends, which lost 0 bases and 5 bases, there was a span of 6 bases. The CDR3 loop is CASSLAGDQPQHF. Here the CDR3 DNA reads TGTGCCAGCAGCTTGGCCGGAGATCAGCCCCAGCATTTT.

The CDR3 bases are TGTGCCAGCAGCCTTCTTATAGCGGGGGGTGGCACAGATACGCAGTATTTT. Protein sequence: CASSLLIAGGGTDTQYF. The V gene is TRBV3-1 (or the pseudogene TRBV3-2), the J gene TRBJ2-3; 10 bases line up with TRBD2. Germline V gene sequence: CDR1 LGHDT, CDR2 YNNKEL (reference sequence). The CDR3 extends over 17 amino acids. Unmatched junction bases numbered 8, after V lost 4 bases and J lost 1 base.